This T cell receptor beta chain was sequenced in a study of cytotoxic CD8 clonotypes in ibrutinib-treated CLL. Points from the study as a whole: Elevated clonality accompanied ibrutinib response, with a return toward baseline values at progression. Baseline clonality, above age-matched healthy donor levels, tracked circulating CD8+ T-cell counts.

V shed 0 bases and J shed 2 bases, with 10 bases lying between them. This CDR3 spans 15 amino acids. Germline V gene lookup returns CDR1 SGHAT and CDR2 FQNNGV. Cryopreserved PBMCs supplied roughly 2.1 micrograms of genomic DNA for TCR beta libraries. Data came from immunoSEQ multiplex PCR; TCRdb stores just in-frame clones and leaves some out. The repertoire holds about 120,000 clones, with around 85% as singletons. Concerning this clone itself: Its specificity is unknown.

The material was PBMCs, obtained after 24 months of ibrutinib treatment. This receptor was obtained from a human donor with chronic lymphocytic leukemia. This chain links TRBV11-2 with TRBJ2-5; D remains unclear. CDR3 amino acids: CASSLDRTFQETQYF. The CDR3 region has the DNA TGTGCCAGCAGCTTAGATCGTACGTTTCAAGAGACCCAGTACTTC. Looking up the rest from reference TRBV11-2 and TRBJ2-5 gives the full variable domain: EAGVAQSPRYKIIEKRQSVAFWCNPISGHATLYWYQQILGQGPKLLIQFQNNGVVDDSQLPKDRFSAERLKGVDSTLKIQPAKLEDSAVYLCASSLDRTFQETQYFGPGTRLLVL.